This TCR beta chain was identified during a study of technical replicates of blood from a handful of donors (dated by TCRdb to the late 2010s). The method was the immunoSEQ multiplex PCR assay. Drawn from immuneACCESS, this table holds only the in-frame rearrangements with V and J called that TCRdb kept. Clones are partly lost; checked studies trace under half to an unresolved V gene and leave the rest unexplained. In all, the sample holds 80,000 or so clones, and 95% to 98% of those were seen once. The top ten clones comprise over 0.2% of the sample. Comments on this clone: Its antigen target is currently unknown. Nothing much larger sits one base from this clone, and base qualities are not available.

Germline trimming: 4 bases from V, 6 bases from J; junction bases outside gene matches: 12. Taken from the germline V gene (reference sequence), the CDR1 and CDR2 loops are SGHNT and YYREEE. The CDR3 runs 16 residues from the cysteine to the phenylalanine. Solely the CDR3 DNA is kept, with 48 bases framed from the first base. The receptor's source is a human donor in good health. The rearranged segments are TRBV5-4 and TRBJ2-2; 7 junctional bases match TRBD1. The sample taken for sequencing was T cells isolated from PBMCs. The CDR3 protein: CASSPRQGSRPGELFF. The DNA sequence is TGTGCCAGCAGCCCGCGACAGGGTAGCCGTCCCGGGGAGCTGTTTTTT.